This is a list of T cell receptor beta chains from one sample in a study of OX40 agonist ivuxolimab in advanced cancers. Profiled with immunoSEQ multiplex PCR; TCRdb holds only in-frame clones, not every one. The sample has about 58,000 clones, more than 80% seen once. This specimen consisted of CD4+ or CD8+ T cells sorted from blood, obtained in a trial of the OX40 agonist ivuxolimab. Receptor source: an adult with an advanced solid tumor such as melanoma, head and neck, liver or kidney cancer. The conserved cysteine and the conserved F or W are not part of the CDR3 here. D genes are given only for firm matches.

d_gene: TRBD2; j_gene: TRBJ2-5; v_gene: TRBV4-2; CDR3aa: ASSQVRWEVSGGAKETQY
d_gene: .; j_gene: TRBJ1-1; v_gene: TRBV19; CDR3aa: ASSQALNTEAF
d_gene: TRBD1; j_gene: TRBJ1-2; v_gene: TRBV10-3; CDR3aa: AISDSADRYGYT
d_gene: .; j_gene: TRBJ1-1; v_gene: TRBV11-2; CDR3aa: ASSPRMRAEAF
d_gene: .; j_gene: TRBJ2-5; v_gene: TRBV7-9; CDR3aa: ASSLGQAETQY
d_gene: .; j_gene: TRBJ1-2; v_gene: TRBV19; CDR3aa: ASSDGPSGYT
d_gene: .; j_gene: TRBJ2-5; v_gene: TRBV2; CDR3aa: ASSELVETQY
d_gene: .; j_gene: TRBJ2-1; v_gene: TRBV7-2; CDR3aa: ASSLAPSNEQF
d_gene: .; j_gene: TRBJ2-2; v_gene: TRBV27; CDR3aa: ASSLWQNTGELF
d_gene: TRBD1; j_gene: TRBJ1-6; v_gene: TRBV5-6; CDR3aa: ASSLGQGLNSPLH
d_gene: .; j_gene: TRBJ2-1; v_gene: TRBV5-1; CDR3aa: ASSLGGTLGQYNEQF
d_gene: TRBD1; j_gene: TRBJ1-4; v_gene: TRBV6-1; CDR3aa: ATIRQGVEKLF
d_gene: TRBD2; j_gene: TRBJ2-5; v_gene: TRBV19; CDR3aa: ASRLRGAQETQY
d_gene: TRBD1; j_gene: TRBJ1-5; v_gene: TRBV7-9; CDR3aa: ASSLGTGGGTPQH
d_gene: .; j_gene: TRBJ2-1; v_gene: TRBV10-3; CDR3aa: AISEAYNEQF
d_gene: .; j_gene: TRBJ2-5; v_gene: TRBV7-8; CDR3aa: ASSPIALYQETQY
d_gene: TRBD1; j_gene: TRBJ1-6; v_gene: TRBV5-4; CDR3aa: ASSERQQGALSPLH
d_gene: TRBD2; j_gene: TRBJ2-1; v_gene: TRBV5-1; CDR3aa: ASSLRTSGGLGNEQF
d_gene: .; j_gene: TRBJ1-5; v_gene: TRBV5-1; CDR3aa: ASSFGGDNQPQH
d_gene: TRBD1; j_gene: TRBJ1-1; v_gene: TRBV7-6; CDR3aa: ASSFKQGEPEAF
d_gene: .; j_gene: TRBJ2-2; v_gene: TRBV6-1; CDR3aa: ANSLGGMSTGELF
d_gene: .; j_gene: TRBJ2-2; v_gene: TRBV2; CDR3aa: ASCDDGKANTGELF
d_gene: TRBD2; j_gene: TRBJ2-3; v_gene: TRBV6-5; CDR3aa: ASSYLGAGGDTQY
d_gene: TRBD2; j_gene: TRBJ2-2; v_gene: TRBV28; CDR3aa: ASRGLMGLAGGSTGELF
d_gene: TRBD1; j_gene: TRBJ1-2; v_gene: TRBV6-5; CDR3aa: ASIKDRFYGYT
d_gene: TRBD1; j_gene: TRBJ2-5; v_gene: TRBV5-1; CDR3aa: ASSLRRGRRETQY
d_gene: TRBD1; j_gene: TRBJ2-2; v_gene: TRBV5-4; CDR3aa: ASSSHGTAYTGELF
d_gene: .; j_gene: TRBJ1-5; v_gene: TRBV28; CDR3aa: ASSLRGQPQH
d_gene: TRBD2; j_gene: TRBJ2-5; v_gene: TRBV2; CDR3aa: ASSQLAGGGWETQY
d_gene: TRBD2; j_gene: TRBJ2-3; v_gene: TRBV2; CDR3aa: ASGERGIDTQY
d_gene: TRBD2; j_gene: TRBJ2-1; v_gene: TRBV19; CDR3aa: ASIPRTDSGGEQF
d_gene: .; j_gene: TRBJ2-5; v_gene: TRBV5-1; CDR3aa: ASSLVGQGGSETQY
d_gene: TRBD1; j_gene: TRBJ1-1; v_gene: TRBV5-4; CDR3aa: ASSLGKGGLNTEAF
d_gene: TRBD1; j_gene: TRBJ2-2; v_gene: TRBV28; CDR3aa: ASTGTVNTGELF
d_gene: TRBD2; j_gene: TRBJ2-7; v_gene: TRBV10-3; CDR3aa: AISGGGKQY
d_gene: .; j_gene: TRBJ1-6; v_gene: TRBV5-1; CDR3aa: ASRKISYNSPLH
d_gene: .; j_gene: TRBJ2-3; v_gene: TRBV11-2; CDR3aa: ASSSPGLSTDTQY
d_gene: TRBD1; j_gene: TRBJ1-2; v_gene: TRBV10-3; CDR3aa: AISESSPGTANYGYT
d_gene: .; j_gene: TRBJ1-4; v_gene: TRBV4-1; CDR3aa: ASSQVPATNEKLF
d_gene: TRBD1; j_gene: TRBJ2-2; v_gene: TRBV7-7; CDR3aa: ASTVDRGAGELF
d_gene: .; j_gene: TRBJ1-1; v_gene: TRBV15; CDR3aa: ATTGAGYYTEAF
d_gene: .; j_gene: TRBJ1-2; v_gene: TRBV6-1; CDR3aa: ASSENTYGYT
d_gene: .; j_gene: TRBJ2-5; v_gene: TRBV9; CDR3aa: ASNRETQY
d_gene: .; j_gene: TRBJ1-1; v_gene: TRBV5-1; CDR3aa: ASSLLLDTEAF
d_gene: TRBD2; j_gene: TRBJ2-5; v_gene: TRBV13; CDR3aa: ASSYASLGGAVETQY
d_gene: .; j_gene: TRBJ1-5; v_gene: TRBV6-5; CDR3aa: ASSYQYSNQPQH
d_gene: .; j_gene: TRBJ1-2; v_gene: TRBV5-6; CDR3aa: ASSLRSGYT
d_gene: TRBD2; j_gene: TRBJ2-1; v_gene: TRBV7-8; CDR3aa: ASSQTSAEQF
d_gene: .; j_gene: TRBJ2-7; v_gene: TRBV18; CDR3aa: ASSPRQEKYEQY
d_gene: .; j_gene: TRBJ1-2; v_gene: TRBV11-2; CDR3aa: ASSNHGGNYGYT
d_gene: .; j_gene: TRBJ2-1; v_gene: TRBV9; CDR3aa: ASSVAAENNEQF